Here is one T cell receptor (beta chain) with its context. Its antigen remains unidentified. This CDR3 region has 16 residues. V shed 10 bases, J shed 4 bases, and the junction held 10 bases outside the gene matches. The V gene's germline CDR1 is ENHRY and CDR2 SYGVKD. Genomic DNA yielded TCR beta CDR3, amplified by two-round multiplex PCR. Primers specific to each TRBV and TRBJ gene drove first-round PCR. TCRdb reanalysed the multiplex PCR reads using MiXCR and keeps one entry per CDR3 protein. Of fewer than 65,000 distinct CDR3 sequences listed, approximately 30% are singletons. These data originate in a study of prognosis after radiotherapy for stage I lung cancer. Across the study: Enrolled patients were those with stage I non-small cell lung cancer, a group that was recruited between 2018 and 2019. Patients with non-small cell lung cancer were all judged medically inoperable. Notes on the study in general: Following stereotactic body radiation therapy, unique TCR clone counts fell, with a median of approximately 9,600 versus 7,200. Among patients who developed distant metastases, Shannon entropy after stereotactic body radiation therapy was lower.

The sample was PBMCs, taken before or after stereotactic body radiation therapy (not recorded which). The sequence derives from a donor over 45 with non-small cell lung cancer. The rearrangement uses TRBV10-3 and TRBJ2-1; 13 nucleotides match TRBD2. CDR3 region: CATNSRTSGSYNEQFF. As DNA, the CDR3 is TGTGCCACCAACTCCCGGACTAGCGGGAGTTACAATGAGCAGTTCTTC.